The 7 T cell receptor beta chains in this list originate from one sample, sequenced in a study of regulatory T cells in long-lasting Graves disease. Indicated time point: newly diagnosed GD, antithyroid drugs for less than 3 months. Extracted RNA from PBMCs served as the source of the TCR library. In building TCR beta libraries, iRepertoire HTBI primers were used together with Arm-PCR of CDR3 regions. Using its own MiXCR run on the multiplex PCR reads, TCRdb lists one record per CDR3 protein. Of 500,000 or so distinct CDR3 sequences in the sample, 15% to 20% were seen once. The sample also formed part of further work on T cells in Graves' hyperthyroidism and ophthalmopathy.

Here the sequenced sample was peripheral blood mononuclear cells (PBMCs), taken at new diagnosis, from a patient treated with antithyroid drugs. These receptors were collected from a middle-aged man with Graves disease.

This clonotype has ten or more counts. The rearrangement links TRBV11-1 to TRBJ2-2, with no clear D. Trimming removed 5 bases from V and 2 bases from J, with 12 bases in between. From germline, CDR1 is SGHAT and CDR2 FQDESV (reference sequence). The length of the CDR3 is 15 residues. CDR3 coding DNA: TGTGCCAGCAGCCTCACGACACGAAACACCGGGGAGCTGTTTTTT. This sequence encodes CASSLTTRNTGELFF. The variable domain in full, completed from reference TRBV11-1 and TRBJ2-2, reads EAEVAQSPRYKITEKSQAVAFWCDPISGHATLYWYRQILGQGPELLVQFQDESVVDDSQLPKDRFSAERLKGVDSTLKIQPAELGDSAMYLCASSLTTRNTGELFFGEGSRLTVL.

The chain couples TRBV2 to TRBJ2-2, with 10 bases lining up with TRBD2. Per germline, CDR1 SNHLY and CDR2 FYNNEI. The J segment lost 6 bases and the V segment lost 6 bases, leaving 4 bases of the junction unmatched. CDR3 size: 14 residues. The DNA for the CDR3 is TGTGCCAGCAGGGCTAGCGGGAGTTCCGGGGAGCTGTTTTTT. This gives the protein CASRASGSSGELFF.

This clonotype was seen at least ten times. The chain recombines TRBV7-6 with TRBJ2-7; TRBD2 matches at 10 bases. CDR1 is SGHVS and CDR2 is FNYEAQ in the germline V gene. J was trimmed by 3 bases and V by 4 bases; bases with no gene match: 6. The CDR3 extends over 15 amino acids. The CDR3 spells CASSSILAGDYEQYF. DNA of the CDR3: TGTGCCAGCAGCTCGATTCTAGCGGGAGACTACGAGCAGTACTTC.

The chain has TRBV20-1 and TRBJ1-1; D call uncertain. The CDR3 extends over 17 amino acids. V was cut by 2 bases and J by 0 bases, with 19 bases left in between. Germline CDR1 and CDR2: DFQATT and SNEGSKA (reference sequence). Here the CDR3 reads CSARSGPPFVMNTEAFF. In DNA form, the CDR3 reads TGCAGTGCTAGAAGCGGCCCACCCTTCGTTATGAACACTGAAGCTTTCTTT.

This clonotype was seen at least ten times. The chain links TRBV20-1 to TRBJ2-3, with no clear D. CDR3 length: 13 amino acids. V dropped 1 base and J dropped 2 bases, with 7 bases sitting between them. Looked up from germline, CDR1 is DFQATT and CDR2 is SNEGSKA (reference sequence). CDR3: CSARGEATDTQYF. The CDR3 region has the DNA TGCAGTGCTAGAGGGGAAGCCACAGATACGCAGTATTTT.

In this sample, this clonotype turned up many times. The V gene is TRBV7-9, the J gene TRBJ2-7; 13 bases match TRBD2. Germline trimming cut 5 bases from V and 2 bases from J; bases unmatched to any gene: 12. The CDR3 loop spans 18 amino acids. The germline V gene encodes CDR1 SEHNR and CDR2 FQNEAQ (reference sequence). The CDR3 spells CASSRGLLTSGRAYEQYF. As DNA, the CDR3 is TGTGCCAGCAGCCGAGGCCTCCTTACTAGCGGGAGGGCCTACGAGCAGTACTTC.

This clonotype came up many times. As DNA, the CDR3 is TGCAGTGCTCTAATGCCCGGGACCGGACTTAATCAGCCCCAGCATTTT. This sequence encodes CSALMPGTGLNQPQHF. The rearrangement links TRBV20-1 to TRBJ1-5; perhaps TRBD1 as D (5 bases). The germline CDR1 and CDR2 sequences are DFQATT and SNEGSKA (reference sequence). V dropped 5 bases and J dropped 4 bases, with 21 bases sitting between them. CDR3 length equals 16 residues.